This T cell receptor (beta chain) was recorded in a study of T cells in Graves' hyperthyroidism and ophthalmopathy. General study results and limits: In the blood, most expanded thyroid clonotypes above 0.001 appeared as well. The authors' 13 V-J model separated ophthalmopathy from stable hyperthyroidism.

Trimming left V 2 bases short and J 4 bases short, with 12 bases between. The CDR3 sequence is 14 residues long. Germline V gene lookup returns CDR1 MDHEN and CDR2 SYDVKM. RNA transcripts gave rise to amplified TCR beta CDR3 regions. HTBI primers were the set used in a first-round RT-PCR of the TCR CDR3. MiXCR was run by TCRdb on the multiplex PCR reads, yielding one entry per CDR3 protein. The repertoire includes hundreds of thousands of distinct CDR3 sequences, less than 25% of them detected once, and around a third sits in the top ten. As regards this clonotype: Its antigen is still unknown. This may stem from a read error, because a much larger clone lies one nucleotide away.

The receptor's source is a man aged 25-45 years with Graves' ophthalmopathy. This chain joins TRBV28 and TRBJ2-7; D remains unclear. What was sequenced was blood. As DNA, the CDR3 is TGTGCCAGCAGTTTAATCGGCAGGCCGTACGAGCAGTACTTC. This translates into CASSLIGRPYEQYF.